This TCR beta chain emerged from a study of blood T cell repertoires in COVID-19 (TCRdb year 2020). Turning to the overall study: Collaborator samples came from the United States, Italy and Spain and covered acute and convalescent phases of COVID-19. The repertoires were released in a freely available public database meant as a resource for research on the immune response to SARS-CoV-2. Deeply sampled blood TCRbeta repertoires from subjects exposed to, actively infected with, or recovered from COVID-19 were included in the dataset. Where available, HLA class I and class II types were obtained from metadata supplied by the sample provider rather than from assay-based typing. The material from the prospective study consisted of cDNA or gDNA derived from T cells, B-cell-depleted T cells, or PBMCs. The sample metadata nearly always contained a de-identified subject ID, COVID-19 status, age in years and sex. The samples were drawn from two sources: the first 160 participants of the ongoing ImmuneRACE study, and about 1,300 subjects contributed by 6 global collaborators. The full study reports these points: The quantity of clinical and demographic metadata differed by source and by participant and was supplied without curation.

Remarks on this clone: Its antigen remains unidentified. Base qualities were left out, and no much larger clone turns up one base away.

The immunoSEQ Assay, a bias-controlled multiplex PCR, was used to amplify TCRbeta CDR3 regions from genomic DNA. From the authors' description of their analysis: The number of nucleated cells in each sample was estimated by amplification of reference gene primers within the assay. To quantify the absolute abundance of each unique TCRbeta CDR3 rearrangement, sequence reads were collapsed and filtered. For each sample, productive Simpson clonality was calculated by taking the square root of Simpson's diversity index across productive rearrangements. TCRdb retrieved this table from immuneACCESS and kept in-frame rearrangements only. Not all clones are present; in checked studies, unresolved V genes account for under half, and no reason is known for the remainder. The V and J calls and clone size come from that table; D and trimming were worked out from the DNA. The sample data list more than 150,000 clones, and 90% of these were observed just once. The biggest ten clones account for 0.53% of the sample.

The collaborating institutions used their own protocols to collect whole blood in K2EDTA tubes. For TCRbeta analysis, collaborators shipped samples in one of three forms: frozen whole blood, isolated PBMCs, or DNA extracted from either of those sample types. The CDR3, from cysteine to phenylalanine, totals 15 residues. Left in the record is the CDR3 DNA by itself, 45 bases read in frame from the first base. The V end loses 3 bases and the J end loses 7 bases, and a stretch of 13 bases separates them. Taken from the germline V gene, the CDR1 and CDR2 loops are KGHSH and LQKENI. The receptor was isolated from a man aged 50 to 59 with acute or convalescent COVID-19. The chain is encoded by TRBV18 joined to TRBJ1-6; the D segment could be TRBD1, given 5 matching bases. Material: peripheral blood. For the CDR3, the sequence is CASSPQGVANSPLHF. The DNA reads TGTGCCAGCTCACCCCAAGGGGTGGCGAATTCACCCCTCCACTTT.